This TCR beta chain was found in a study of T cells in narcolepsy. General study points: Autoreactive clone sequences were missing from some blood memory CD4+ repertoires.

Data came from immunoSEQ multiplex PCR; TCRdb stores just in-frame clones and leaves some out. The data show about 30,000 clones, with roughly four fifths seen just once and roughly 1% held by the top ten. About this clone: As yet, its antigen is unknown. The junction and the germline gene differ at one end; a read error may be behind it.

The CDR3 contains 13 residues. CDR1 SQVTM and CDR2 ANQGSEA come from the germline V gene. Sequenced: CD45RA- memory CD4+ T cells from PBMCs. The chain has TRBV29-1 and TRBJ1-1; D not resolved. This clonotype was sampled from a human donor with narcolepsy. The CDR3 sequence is CSVEGYSATEAFF. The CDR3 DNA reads TGCAGCGTAGAAGGGTATTCGGCCACTGAAGCTTTCTTT.